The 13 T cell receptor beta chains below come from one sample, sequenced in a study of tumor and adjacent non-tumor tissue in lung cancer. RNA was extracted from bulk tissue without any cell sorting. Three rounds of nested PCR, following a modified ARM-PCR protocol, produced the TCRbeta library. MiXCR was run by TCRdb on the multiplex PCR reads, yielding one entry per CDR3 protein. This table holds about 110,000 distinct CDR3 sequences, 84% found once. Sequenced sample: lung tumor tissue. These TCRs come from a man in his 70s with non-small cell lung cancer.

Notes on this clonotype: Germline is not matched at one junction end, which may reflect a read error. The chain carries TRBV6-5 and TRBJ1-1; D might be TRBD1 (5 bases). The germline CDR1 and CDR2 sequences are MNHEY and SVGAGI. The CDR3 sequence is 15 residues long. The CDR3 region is CTSSSSGGANTEAFF. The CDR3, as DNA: TGTACCAGCAGCTCCTCGGGGGGAGCGAACACTGAAGCTTTCTTT.

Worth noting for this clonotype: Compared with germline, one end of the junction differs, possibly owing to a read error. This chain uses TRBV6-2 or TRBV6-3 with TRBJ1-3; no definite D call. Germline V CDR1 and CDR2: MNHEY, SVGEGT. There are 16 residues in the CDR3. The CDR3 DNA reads TGTGCCAGAAGTTACGGGCGGGAACACCCTGGAAACACCATATATTTT. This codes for CARSYGREHPGNTIYF.

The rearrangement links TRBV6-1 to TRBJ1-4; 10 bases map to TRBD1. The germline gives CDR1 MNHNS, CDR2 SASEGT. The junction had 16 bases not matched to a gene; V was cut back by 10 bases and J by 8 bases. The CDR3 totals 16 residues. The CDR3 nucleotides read TGTGCCAACAATAATGCGACAGGGGGCTTAGGGGAAAAACTGTTTTTT. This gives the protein CANNNATGGLGEKLFF.

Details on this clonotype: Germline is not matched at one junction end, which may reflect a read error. The chain's CDR3 is CASSQDLRTDYGYAF. In DNA form, the CDR3 reads TGTGCCAGCAGCCAAGATCTCAGGACAGACTATGGCTACGCCTTC. The J gene is TRBJ1-2, the V gene TRBV4-2, with D perhaps matching TRBD1 (6 bases). The germline V gene has CDR1 LGHNA and CDR2 YNFKEQ. The CDR3 runs to 15 residues.

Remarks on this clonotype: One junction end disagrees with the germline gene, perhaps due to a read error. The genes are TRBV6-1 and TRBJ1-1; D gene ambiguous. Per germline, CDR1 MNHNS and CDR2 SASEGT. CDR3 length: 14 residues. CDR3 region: CASIEGRRHTEAIF. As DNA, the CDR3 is TGTGCCAGCATTGAAGGTCGGCGGCACACTGAAGCTATCTTT.

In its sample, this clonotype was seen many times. CDR3 bases: TGTGCCAGCAGTTTGTACGGGAATCAGCCCCAGCATTTT. It translates to CASSLYGNQPQHF. The chain combines TRBV28 with TRBJ1-5; D remains ambiguous. V shed 3 bases and J shed 4 bases, with 7 bases lying between them. Per germline, CDR1 MDHEN and CDR2 SYDVKM. The CDR3 sequence is 13 residues long. Based on the CDR3 plus reference TRBV28 and TRBJ1-5, the full variable domain is DVKVTQSSRYLVKRTGEKVFLECVQDMDHENMFWYRQDPGLGLRLIYFSYDVKMKEKGDIPEGYSVSREKKERFSLILESASTNQTSMYLCASSLYGNQPQHFGDGTRLSIL.

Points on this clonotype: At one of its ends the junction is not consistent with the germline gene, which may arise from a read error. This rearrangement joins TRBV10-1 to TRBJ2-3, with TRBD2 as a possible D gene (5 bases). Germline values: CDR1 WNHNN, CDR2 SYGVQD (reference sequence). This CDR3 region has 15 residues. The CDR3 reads CANSESGFGTETQYF. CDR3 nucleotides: TGCGCCAACAGTGAGTCGGGGTTTGGCACAGAAACGCAGTATTTT.

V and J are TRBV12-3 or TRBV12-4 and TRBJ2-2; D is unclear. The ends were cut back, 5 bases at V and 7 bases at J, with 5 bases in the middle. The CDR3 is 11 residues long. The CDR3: CASSGRGELFF. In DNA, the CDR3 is TGTGCCAGCAGTGGCCGCGGGGAGCTGTTTTTT.

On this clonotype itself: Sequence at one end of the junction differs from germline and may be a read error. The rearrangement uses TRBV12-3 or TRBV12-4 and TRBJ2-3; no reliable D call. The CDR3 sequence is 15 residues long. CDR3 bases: TGTGCCAGCAATTTAACAACGGTAGGCACAGATACGCAATATTTT. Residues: CASNLTTVGTDTQYF.

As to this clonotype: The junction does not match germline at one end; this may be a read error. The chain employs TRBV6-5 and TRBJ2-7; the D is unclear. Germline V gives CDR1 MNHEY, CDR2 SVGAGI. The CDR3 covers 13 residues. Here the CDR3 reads CASSYTNSYEHYF. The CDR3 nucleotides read TGTGCCAGCAGTTACACAAACTCCTACGAGCATTACTTC.

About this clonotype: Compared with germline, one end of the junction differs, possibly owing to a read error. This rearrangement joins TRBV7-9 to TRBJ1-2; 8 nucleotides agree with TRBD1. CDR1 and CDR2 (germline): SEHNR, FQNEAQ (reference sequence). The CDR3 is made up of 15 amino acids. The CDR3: CASSSQDREGFGYTF. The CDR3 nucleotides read TGTGCCAGTAGCTCACAGGACAGGGAGGGCTTTGGCTACACCTTC. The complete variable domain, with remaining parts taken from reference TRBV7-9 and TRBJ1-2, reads DTGVSQNPRHKITKRGQNVTFRCDPISEHNRLYWYRQTLGQGPEFLTYFQNEAQLEKSRLLSDRFSAERPKGSFSTLEIQRTEQGDSAMYLCASSSQDREGFGYTFGSGTRLTVV.

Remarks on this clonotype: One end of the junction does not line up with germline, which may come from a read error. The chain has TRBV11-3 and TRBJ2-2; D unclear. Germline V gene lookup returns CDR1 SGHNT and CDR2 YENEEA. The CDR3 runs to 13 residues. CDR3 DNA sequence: TGTGCCAGCAGTTTAGCTCCCCCCAGGAAACTGTTTTTT. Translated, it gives CASSLAPPRKLFF.

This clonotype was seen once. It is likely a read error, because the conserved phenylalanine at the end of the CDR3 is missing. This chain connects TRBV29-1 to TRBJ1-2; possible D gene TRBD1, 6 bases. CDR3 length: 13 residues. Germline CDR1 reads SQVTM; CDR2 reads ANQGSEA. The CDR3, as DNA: TGCAACGTTCTCCAGATGGGGGCCTATGGCTACACCTAC. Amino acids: CNVLQMGAYGYTY.